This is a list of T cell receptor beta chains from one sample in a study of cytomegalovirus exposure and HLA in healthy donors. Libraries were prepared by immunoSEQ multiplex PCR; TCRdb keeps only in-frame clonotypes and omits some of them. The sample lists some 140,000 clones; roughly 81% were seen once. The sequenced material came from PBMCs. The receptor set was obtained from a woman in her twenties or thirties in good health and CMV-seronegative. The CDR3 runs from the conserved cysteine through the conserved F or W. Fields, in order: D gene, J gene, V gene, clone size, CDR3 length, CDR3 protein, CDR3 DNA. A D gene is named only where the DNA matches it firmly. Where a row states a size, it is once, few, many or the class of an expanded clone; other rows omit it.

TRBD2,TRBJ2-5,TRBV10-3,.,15,CAISAPSGGQETQYF,TGTGCCATCAGTGCTCCTAGCGGGGGGCAAGAGACCCAGTACTTC
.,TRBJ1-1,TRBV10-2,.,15,CASSLEGGARTEAFF,TGCGCCAGCAGTCTTGAGGGGGGGGCTCGGACTGAAGCTTTCTTT
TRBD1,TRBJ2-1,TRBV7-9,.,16,CASSLRLDRAFNEQFF,TGTGCCAGCAGCCTTCGGTTGGACAGGGCGTTCAATGAGCAGTTCTTC
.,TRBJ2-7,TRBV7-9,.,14,CASSLGGSAYEQYF,TGTGCCAGCAGCTTAGGAGGGTCAGCCTACGAGCAGTACTTC
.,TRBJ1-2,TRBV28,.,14,CASSPVWGGYGYTF,TGTGCCAGCAGCCCCGTGTGGGGAGGCTATGGCTACACCTTC
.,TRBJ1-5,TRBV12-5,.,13,CASGLTTYQPQHF,TGTGCTAGTGGTTTGACGACTTATCAGCCCCAGCATTTT
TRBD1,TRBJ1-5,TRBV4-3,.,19,CASSQVGSDRVFSNQPQHF,TGCGCCAGCAGCCAAGTTGGTTCCGACAGGGTATTTTCTAATCAGCCCCAGCATTTT
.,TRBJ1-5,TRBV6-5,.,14,CASSRSYPDQPQHF,TGTGCCAGCAGCCGAAGCTATCCCGATCAGCCCCAGCATTTT
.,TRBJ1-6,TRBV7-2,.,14,CASSREPTNSPLHF,TGTGCCAGCAGCCGGGAGCCCACCAATTCACCCCTCCACTTT
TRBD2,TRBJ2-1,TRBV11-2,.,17,CASSAAGTKRGGYEQFF,TGTGCCAGCAGCGCAGCGGGGACTAAGCGGGGGGGCTATGAGCAGTTCTTC
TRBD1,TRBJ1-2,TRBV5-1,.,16,CASSLDHRGLNYGYTF,TGCGCCAGCAGCTTGGACCACAGGGGGCTCAACTATGGCTACACCTTC
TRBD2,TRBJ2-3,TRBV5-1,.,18,CASSSQPTSGGYTDTQYF,TGCGCCAGCAGCTCGCAGCCGACTAGCGGGGGATACACAGATACGCAGTATTTT
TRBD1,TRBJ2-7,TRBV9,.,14,CASNKQGSSYEQYF,TGTGCCAGCAACAAACAGGGGAGCTCCTACGAGCAGTACTTC
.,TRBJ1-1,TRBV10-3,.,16,CAISGPRGGLGTEAFF,TGTGCCATCAGCGGTCCTCGGGGGGGGCTAGGCACTGAAGCTTTCTTT
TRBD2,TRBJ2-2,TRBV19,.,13,CASTRGVTGELFF,TGTGCCAGTACACGGGGGGTCACCGGGGAGCTGTTTTTT
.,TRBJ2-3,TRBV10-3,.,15,CAIPRRQDITDTQYF,TGTGCCATACCGCGGAGACAGGACATCACAGATACGCAGTATTTT
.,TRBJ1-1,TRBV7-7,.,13,CASSLRGNTEAFF,TGTGCCAGCAGCTTAAGGGGGAACACTGAAGCTTTCTTT
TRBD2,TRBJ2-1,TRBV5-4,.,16,CASSSKAGGDYNEQFF,TGTGCCAGCAGTTCCAAGGCGGGAGGCGACTACAATGAGCAGTTCTTC
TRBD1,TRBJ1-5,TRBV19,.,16,CASTPFGTGIGQPQHF,TGTGCCAGTACTCCTTTTGGGACAGGGATAGGTCAGCCCCAGCATTTT
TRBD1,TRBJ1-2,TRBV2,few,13,CASSGTGVVGYTF,TGTGCCAGCAGCGGGACAGGGGTTGTTGGCTACACCTTC
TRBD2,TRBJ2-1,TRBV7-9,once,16,CASSLLAGVYYNEQFF,TGTGCCAGCAGCTTACTAGCGGGGGTTTACTACAATGAGCAGTTCTTC
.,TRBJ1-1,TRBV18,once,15,CASSPPSTGRTEAFF,TGTGCCAGCTCACCCCCCTCGACAGGCCGCACTGAAGCTTTCTTT
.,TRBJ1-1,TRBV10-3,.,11,CATSEGDEAFF,TGTGCCACCTCAGAGGGGGACGAAGCTTTCTTT
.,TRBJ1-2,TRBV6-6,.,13,CASSYSSADGYTF,TGTGCCAGCAGTTACTCGTCGGCGGATGGCTACACCTTC